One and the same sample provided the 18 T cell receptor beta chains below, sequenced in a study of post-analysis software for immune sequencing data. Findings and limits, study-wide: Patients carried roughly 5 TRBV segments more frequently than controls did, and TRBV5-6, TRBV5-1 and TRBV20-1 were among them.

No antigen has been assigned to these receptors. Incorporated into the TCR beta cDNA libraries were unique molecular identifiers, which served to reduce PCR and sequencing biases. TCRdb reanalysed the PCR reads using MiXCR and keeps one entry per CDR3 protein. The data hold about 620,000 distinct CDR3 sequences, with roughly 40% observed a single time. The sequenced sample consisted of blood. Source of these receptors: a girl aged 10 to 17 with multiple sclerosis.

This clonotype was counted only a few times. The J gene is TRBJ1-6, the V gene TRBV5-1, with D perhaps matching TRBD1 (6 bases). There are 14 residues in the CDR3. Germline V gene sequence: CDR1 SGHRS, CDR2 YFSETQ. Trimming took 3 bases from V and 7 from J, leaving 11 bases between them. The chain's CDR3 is CASSSGTWNSPLHF. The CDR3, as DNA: TGCGCCAGCAGCTCCGGGACATGGAATTCACCCCTCCACTTT.

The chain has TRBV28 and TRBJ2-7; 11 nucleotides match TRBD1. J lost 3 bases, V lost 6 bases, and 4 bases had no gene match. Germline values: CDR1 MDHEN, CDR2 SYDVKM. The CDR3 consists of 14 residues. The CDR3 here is CASSGTGGLYEQYF. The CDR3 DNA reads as TGTGCCAGCAGCGGGACAGGGGGACTCTACGAGCAGTACTTC.

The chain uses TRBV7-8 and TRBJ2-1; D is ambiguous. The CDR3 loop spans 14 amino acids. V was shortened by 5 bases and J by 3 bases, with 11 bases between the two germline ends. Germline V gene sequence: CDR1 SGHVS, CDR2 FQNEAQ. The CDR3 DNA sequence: TGTGCCAGCAGCCCCGACGTAGGCTACAATGAGCAGTTCTTC. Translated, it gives CASSPDVGYNEQFF.

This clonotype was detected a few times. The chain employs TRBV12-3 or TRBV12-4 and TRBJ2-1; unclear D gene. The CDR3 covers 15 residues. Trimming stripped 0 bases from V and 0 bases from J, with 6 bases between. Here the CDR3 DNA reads TGTGCCAGCAGTTTAGCGGGGAACTCCTACAATGAGCAGTTCTTC. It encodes CASSLAGNSYNEQFF.

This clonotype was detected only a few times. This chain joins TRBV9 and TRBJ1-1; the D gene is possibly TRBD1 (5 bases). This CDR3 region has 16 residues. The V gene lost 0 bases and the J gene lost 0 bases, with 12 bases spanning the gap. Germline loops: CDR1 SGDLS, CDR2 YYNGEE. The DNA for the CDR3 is TGTGCCAGCAGCGTAGCTAGCAGGGCGTTGAACACTGAAGCTTTCTTT. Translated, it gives CASSVASRALNTEAFF.

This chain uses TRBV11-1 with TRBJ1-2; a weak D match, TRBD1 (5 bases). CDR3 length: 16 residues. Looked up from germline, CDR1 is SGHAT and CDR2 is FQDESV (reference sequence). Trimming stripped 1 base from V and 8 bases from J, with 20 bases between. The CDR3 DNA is TGTGCCAGCAGCTTAGGAGCGACAGCAGGGCGTCAGGGCTACACCTTC. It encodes CASSLGATAGRQGYTF.

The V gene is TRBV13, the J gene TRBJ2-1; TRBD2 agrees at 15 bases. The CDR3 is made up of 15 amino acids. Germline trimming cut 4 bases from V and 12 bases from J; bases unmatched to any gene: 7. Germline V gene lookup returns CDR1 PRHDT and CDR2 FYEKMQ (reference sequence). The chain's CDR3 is CASSSGLAGGSGQFF. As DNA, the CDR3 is TGTGCCAGCAGCTCAGGACTAGCGGGAGGGTCGGGGCAGTTCTTC.

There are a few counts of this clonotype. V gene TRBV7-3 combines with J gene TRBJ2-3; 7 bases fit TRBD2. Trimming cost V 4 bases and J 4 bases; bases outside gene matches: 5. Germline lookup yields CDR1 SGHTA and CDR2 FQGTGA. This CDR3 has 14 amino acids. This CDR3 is CASSYGLEADTQYF. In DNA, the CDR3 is TGTGCCAGCAGCTACGGACTAGAAGCAGATACGCAGTATTTT.

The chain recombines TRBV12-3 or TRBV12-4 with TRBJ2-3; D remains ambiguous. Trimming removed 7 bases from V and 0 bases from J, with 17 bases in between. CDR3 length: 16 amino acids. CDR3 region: CASKQAWTFSTDTQYF. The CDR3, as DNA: TGTGCCAGCAAGCAGGCGTGGACCTTTAGCACAGATACGCAGTATTTT.

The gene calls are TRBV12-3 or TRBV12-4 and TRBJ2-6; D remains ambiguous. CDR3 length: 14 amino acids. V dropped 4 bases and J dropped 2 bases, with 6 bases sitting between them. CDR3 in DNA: TGTGCCAGCAGTTGGTCTACTGGGGCCAACGTCCTGACTTTC. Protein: CASSWSTGANVLTF.

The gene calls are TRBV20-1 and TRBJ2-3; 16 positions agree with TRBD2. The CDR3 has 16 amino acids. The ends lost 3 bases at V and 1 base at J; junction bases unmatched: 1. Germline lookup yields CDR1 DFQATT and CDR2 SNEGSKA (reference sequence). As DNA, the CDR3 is TGCAGTGCTAGTGGGACTAGCGGGGGGGGCACAGATACGCAGTATTTT. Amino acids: CSASGTSGGGTDTQYF.

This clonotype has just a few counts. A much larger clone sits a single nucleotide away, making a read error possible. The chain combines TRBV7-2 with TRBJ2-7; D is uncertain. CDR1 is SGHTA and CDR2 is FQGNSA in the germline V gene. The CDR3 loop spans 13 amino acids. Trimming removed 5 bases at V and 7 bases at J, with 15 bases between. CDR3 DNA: TGTGCCAGCAGCCTACAGAAATACAATGAGCAGTACTTC. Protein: CASSLQKYNEQYF.

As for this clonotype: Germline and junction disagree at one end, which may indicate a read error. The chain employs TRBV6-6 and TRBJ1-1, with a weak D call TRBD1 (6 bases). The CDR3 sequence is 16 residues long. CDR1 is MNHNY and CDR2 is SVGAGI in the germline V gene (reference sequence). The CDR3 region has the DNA TGTGCCAACAGTTACTCCGGGGGGCGCGAGGACACTGAAGCTTTCTTT. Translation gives CANSYSGGREDTEAFF.

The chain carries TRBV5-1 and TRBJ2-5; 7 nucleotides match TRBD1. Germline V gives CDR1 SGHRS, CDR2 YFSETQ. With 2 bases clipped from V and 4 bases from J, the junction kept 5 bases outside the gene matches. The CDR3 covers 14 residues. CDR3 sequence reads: CASSFSRQGETQYF. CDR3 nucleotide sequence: TGCGCCAGCAGCTTCTCGCGACAGGGAGAGACCCAGTACTTC. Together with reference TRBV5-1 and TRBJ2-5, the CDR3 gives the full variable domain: KAGVTQTPRYLIKTRGQQVTLSCSPISGHRSVSWYQQTPGQGLQFLFEYFSETQRNKGNFPGRFSGRQFSNSRSEMNVSTLELGDSALYLCASSFSRQGETQYFGPGTRLLVL.

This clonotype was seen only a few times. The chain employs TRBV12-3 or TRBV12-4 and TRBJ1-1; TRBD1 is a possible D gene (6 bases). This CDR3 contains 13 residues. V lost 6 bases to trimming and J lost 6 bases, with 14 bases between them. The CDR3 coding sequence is TGTGCCAGCAGGTCTCGTTGGGGGCCTGAAGCTTTCTTT. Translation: CASRSRWGPEAFF.

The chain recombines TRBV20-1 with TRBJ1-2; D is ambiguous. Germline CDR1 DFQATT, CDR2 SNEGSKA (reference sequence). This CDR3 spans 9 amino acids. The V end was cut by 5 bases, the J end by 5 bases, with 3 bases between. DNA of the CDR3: TGCAGTGCTGTTTATGGCTACACCTTC. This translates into CSAVYGYTF.

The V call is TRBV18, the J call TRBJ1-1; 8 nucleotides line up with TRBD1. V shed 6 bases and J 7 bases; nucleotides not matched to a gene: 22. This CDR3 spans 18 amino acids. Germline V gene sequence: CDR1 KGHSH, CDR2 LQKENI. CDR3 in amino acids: CASSPTTRQGTSASEAFF. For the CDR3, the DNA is TGTGCCAGCTCGCCCACAACTAGACAGGGGACCAGCGCAAGTGAAGCTTTCTTT.

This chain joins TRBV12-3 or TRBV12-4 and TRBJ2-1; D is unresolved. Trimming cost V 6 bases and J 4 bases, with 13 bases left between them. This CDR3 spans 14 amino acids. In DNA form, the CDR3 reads TGTGCCAGCAGGTCATGGACCGAATACAATGAGCAGTTCTTC. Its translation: CASRSWTEYNEQFF.